These 18 T cell receptor beta chains originate from one sample sequenced in a study of OX40 agonist ivuxolimab in advanced cancers. Libraries were prepared through the immunoSEQ multiplex PCR assay. TCRdb holds this immuneACCESS table with in-frame rearrangements only. Some clones are missing; in checked studies, unresolved V genes explain under half, and the rest has no known cause. The sample table records 45,000 to 65,000 clones; approximately 90% of these occur just once. The ten largest clones take up around 9.3% of the sample. This specimen was CD4+ or CD8+ T cells sorted from blood, taken in a trial of the OX40 agonist ivuxolimab. The receptors shown here come from an adult with an advanced solid tumor such as melanoma, head and neck, liver or kidney cancer.

This chain connects TRBV12-5 to TRBJ1-2, with D maybe TRBD1 (5 bases). The V end was cut by 7 bases, the J end by 8 bases, with 20 bases between. Germline CDR1 is LGHNT and CDR2 is FRNRAP. This CDR3 contains 14 residues. This chain's CDR3 is CASVYDRDLRGYTF. The CDR3 DNA follows: TGTGCTAGTGTCTATGACCGGGACCTTCGGGGCTACACCTTC.

The chain uses TRBV5-1 and TRBJ1-1, with 7 bases matching TRBD1. The CDR3 runs to 15 residues. Germline-derived CDR1 and CDR2 are SGHRS and YFSETQ. V shed 4 bases, J shed 1 base, and the junction held 7 bases outside the gene matches. The DNA of the CDR3 is TGCGCCAGCAGCATATGGGACAGCTCGAACACTGAAGCTTTCTTT. The encoded protein is CASSIWDSSNTEAFF.

The rearrangement links TRBV28 to TRBJ1-2; 10 nucleotides line up with TRBD1. The junction had 3 bases not matched to a gene; V was cut back by 6 bases and J by 5 bases. The CDR3 length is 13 residues. The germline V gene has CDR1 MDHEN and CDR2 SYDVKM. The CDR3 coding sequence is TGTGCCAGCAGCCCGGGACAGGGGTATGGCTACACCTTC. Protein product: CASSPGQGYGYTF.

The rearrangement uses TRBV27 and TRBJ1-4, with D possibly TRBD1 on 6 matching bases. The V gene lost 6 bases and the J gene lost 3 bases, with 14 bases spanning the gap. The germline V gene encodes CDR1 MNHEY and CDR2 SMNVEV (reference sequence). This CDR3 region has 15 residues. This CDR3 is CASRGGEVANEKLFF. The CDR3 DNA sequence: TGTGCCAGCAGAGGGGGAGAAGTCGCTAATGAAAAACTGTTTTTT.

This chain connects TRBV29-1 to TRBJ2-1, with 13 positions matching TRBD2. There are 13 residues in the CDR3. Germline CDR1 reads SQVTM; CDR2 reads ANQGSEA. J lost 10 bases, V lost 7 bases, and 7 bases had no gene match. DNA of the CDR3: TGCAGCGCCGGGACTAGCGGGGTAGGGGAGCAGTTCTTC. Protein sequence: CSAGTSGVGEQFF.

CDR3 region: CASSQEISAGASTDTQYF. In DNA, the CDR3 is TGCGCCAGCAGCCAAGAGATTTCGGCAGGGGCGAGCACAGATACGCAGTATTTT. V usage is TRBV4-3 and J usage is TRBJ2-3, with D perhaps matching TRBD1 (6 bases). The CDR3 contains 18 residues. Germline loops: CDR1 LGHNA, CDR2 YSLEER. Trimming left V 0 bases short and J 0 bases short, with 16 bases between.

The rearrangement joins TRBV29-1 to TRBJ2-7; 10 bases match TRBD2. J was trimmed by 0 bases and V by 6 bases; bases with no gene match: 11. Germline CDR1 SQVTM, CDR2 ANQGSEA. This CDR3 is built from 16 residues. This CDR3 is CSVDGIAGGNSYEQYF. The CDR3 DNA is TGCAGCGTGGACGGAATAGCGGGAGGCAACTCCTACGAGCAGTACTTC.

The CDR3, as DNA: TGTGCCAGCAGCTTGTTTACCGGGGAGCTGTTTTTT. Protein sequence: CASSLFTGELFF. This chain links TRBV5-6 with TRBJ2-2; D is ambiguous. The germline V gene encodes CDR1 SGHDT and CDR2 YYEEEE. V lost 1 base and J 5 bases, leaving 3 bases between the germline ends. This CDR3 has 12 residues.

The rearrangement uses TRBV28 and TRBJ1-1; D gene ambiguous. V lost 1 base, J lost 0 bases, and 15 bases lay in between. Germline V lookup: CDR1 MDHEN, CDR2 SYDVKM. This CDR3 is built from 17 residues. CDR3: CASSLSQPNSMNTEAFF. The CDR3 DNA reads as TGTGCCAGCAGTTTATCTCAGCCCAATTCAATGAACACTGAAGCTTTCTTT.

The chain recombines TRBV4-3 with TRBJ1-2, with no clear D. This CDR3 region has 17 residues. The V gene's germline CDR1 is LGHNA and CDR2 YSLEER. The V end lost 0 bases, the J end lost 4 bases, and 18 bases lay between the germline ends. Here the CDR3 DNA reads TGCGCCAGCAGCCAAGATTTCAGTGACAAGGCCATCTATGGCTACACCTTC. It specifies CASSQDFSDKAIYGYTF.

The chain employs TRBV11-1 and TRBJ2-7; 7 bases fit TRBD2. Germline trimming cut 8 bases from V and 2 bases from J; bases unmatched to any gene: 9. CDR3 length: 14 amino acids. The germline CDR1 and CDR2 sequences are SGHAT and FQDESV (reference sequence). CDR3 residues: CASRMAGVAYEQYF. DNA for the CDR3: TGTGCCAGCCGCATGGCGGGGGTCGCCTACGAGCAGTACTTC.

The chain has TRBV6-4 and TRBJ2-3; no firm D call. The CDR3 is 12 residues long. Trimming took 3 bases from V and 9 from J, leaving 10 bases between them. The germline V gene encodes CDR1 MRHNA and CDR2 SNTAGT. CDR3 amino acids: CASSDVFGTQYF. For the CDR3, the DNA is TGTGCCAGCAGTGATGTTTTTGGGACGCAGTATTTT.

Details on this clone: A junction end diverges from the germline sequence, so it may reflect a read error. The chain employs TRBV27 and TRBJ1-2; TRBD1 might be the D (6 bases). The CDR3 is 17 amino acids. The germline CDR1 and CDR2 sequences are MNHEY and SMNVEV (reference sequence). The CDR3 DNA sequence: TGTGCCAGCAGTTTAAAGCCCATGGGGGGCTGGTTCTATAGCTACACCTTC. The encoded protein is CASSLKPMGGWFYSYTF.

In its sample, this clone was seen a few times. This chain connects TRBV11-2 to TRBJ1-5; D unclear. In germline, CDR1 is SGHAT, CDR2 FQNNGV. The germline V and J ends were trimmed by 0 bases and 3 bases, with 9 bases remaining between them. CDR3 length: 15 residues. CDR3 loop: CASSLDSGSNQPQHF. CDR3 DNA sequence: TGTGCCAGCAGCTTAGATAGCGGATCCAATCAGCCCCAGCATTTT.

The chain couples TRBV11-2 to TRBJ1-1; D is uncertain. Trimming pared 1 base from V and 7 bases from J, leaving 1 base between. Germline CDR1 SGHAT, CDR2 FQNNGV. The CDR3 sequence is 10 residues long. The DNA for the CDR3 is TGTGCCAGCAGCTTAGTTGAAGCTTTCTTT. Residues: CASSLVEAFF. Together with reference TRBV11-2 and TRBJ1-1, the CDR3 gives the full variable domain: EAGVAQSPRYKIIEKRQSVAFWCNPISGHATLYWYQQILGQGPKLLIQFQNNGVVDDSQLPKDRFSAERLKGVDSTLKIQPAKLEDSAVYLCASSLVEAFFGQGTRLTVV.

V usage is TRBV30 and J usage is TRBJ2-3; maybe TRBD2 (5 bases). V was clipped by 1 base and J by 5 bases, with 10 bases between them. Germline lookup yields CDR1 GTSNPN and CDR2 SVGIG (reference sequence). The CDR3 has 13 residues. The CDR3 DNA sequence: TGTGCCTGGAGTGCGGGGTATTTAGATACGCAGTATTTT. It translates to CAWSAGYLDTQYF.

V is TRBV19 and J is TRBJ2-2; TRBD2 matches at 7 bases. V lost 1 base to trimming and J lost 1 base; unmatched junction nucleotides: 3. This CDR3 has 16 residues. Germline V gene data show CDR1 as LNHDA and CDR2 as SQIVND (reference sequence). The CDR3 coding sequence is TGTGCCAGTAGTATAGGGCTAGCGGAGAACACCGGGGAGCTGTTTTTT. Protein sequence: CASSIGLAENTGELFF.

The rearrangement joins TRBV4-1 to TRBJ2-1; 10 nucleotides match TRBD2. The CDR3 is 17 amino acids. Germline-derived CDR1 and CDR2 are MGHRA and YSYEKL. V dropped 2 bases and J dropped 2; count of bases not matched to a gene: 6. CDR3 sequence (DNA): TGCGCCAGCAGCCAACTAGCGGGAGTAGAGACCTACAATGAGCAGTTCTTC. This codes for CASSQLAGVETYNEQFF.